This paragraph covers one T cell receptor beta chain sequence. In the naive CD8 group, cells lacked CD45RO and were positively selected for CCR7, so terminally differentiated effector memory CD45RA+ cells were left out. Donation came from healthy HIV-negative adults that had no recent acute infections or vaccinations. The CDR3 runs to 13 residues. With 3 bases removed from V and 0 bases from J, the gap between germline ends came to 7 bases. The V gene's germline CDR1 is SGHKS and CDR2 YYEKEE (reference sequence). These data come from a study of shared clonotypes between healthy human individuals. Sequencing was performed with immunoSEQ multiplex PCR; in TCRdb, only in-frame clones are kept and a portion is missing. The profile covers around 600,000 clones, with about 95% appearing a single time and 0.11% taken by the ten largest.

This rearrangement joins TRBV5-5 to TRBJ2-7, with a possible D match to TRBD1 (6 bases). This sequence was found in a woman in her thirties in good health. The sequenced sample consisted of naive CD8+ T cells sorted from blood. CDR3 region: CASSWDNSYEQYF. As DNA, the CDR3 is TGTGCCAGCAGCTGGGACAACTCCTACGAGCAGTACTTC.